These T cell receptor beta chains were read from a single sample in a study of control samples from healthy donors and cancer patients. The repertoire was sequenced with immunoSEQ multiplex PCR; TCRdb's copy has only in-frame clones and lacks some. The table includes more than 110,000 clones, roughly 89% detected once. What was sequenced was blood. These receptors were obtained from a man aged 30 to 45 in good health. CDR3s include the opening cysteine and the closing phenylalanine or tryptophan. The D gene is left open where the match is weak. Clone size is shown for a subset of rows, as once, few, many or a class of expanded clone.

abundance: NA
d_gene: NA
j_gene: TRBJ2-5
v_gene: TRBV5-5
CDR3nt: TGTGCCAGCAGCTTGGCGATTACTAGCCCCCCAAGAGAGACCCAGTACTTC
CDR3aa: CASSLAITSPPRETQYF

abundance: NA
d_gene: NA
j_gene: TRBJ1-1
v_gene: TRBV6-1
CDR3nt: TGTGCCAGCACCACTACGCCCCGGAGGAACACTGAAGCTTTCTTT
CDR3aa: CASTTTPRRNTEAFF

abundance: NA
d_gene: NA
j_gene: TRBJ1-4
v_gene: TRBV11-2
CDR3nt: TGTGCCAGCAGCTTACAGGGGTATGAAAAACTGTTTTTT
CDR3aa: CASSLQGYEKLFF

abundance: NA
d_gene: TRBD2
j_gene: TRBJ2-1
v_gene: TRBV10-1
CDR3nt: TGCGCCAGCAGTGCGGGACTAGCGGGAGGGCCGCGGTACAATGAGCAGTTCTTC
CDR3aa: CASSAGLAGGPRYNEQFF

abundance: NA
d_gene: TRBD1
j_gene: TRBJ2-7
v_gene: TRBV19
CDR3nt: TGTGCCAGTACTCCGGGACAGGGTAATCTCTACGAGCAGTACTTC
CDR3aa: CASTPGQGNLYEQYF

abundance: NA
d_gene: NA
j_gene: TRBJ2-7
v_gene: TRBV18
CDR3nt: TGTGCCAGCTCATCGGGGAACGGCGAGCAGTACTTC
CDR3aa: CASSSGNGEQYF

abundance: NA
d_gene: NA
j_gene: TRBJ1-1
v_gene: TRBV28
CDR3nt: TGTGCCAGCAGAGTGCTAAGAGGGAGCCCAGCCGAAGCTTTCTTT
CDR3aa: CASRVLRGSPAEAFF

abundance: NA
d_gene: NA
j_gene: TRBJ2-5
v_gene: TRBV6-2/TRBV6-3
CDR3nt: TGTGCCAGCAGTTACTCGATATCAGCCCTACAAGAGACCCAGTACTTC
CDR3aa: CASSYSISALQETQYF

abundance: NA
d_gene: NA
j_gene: TRBJ2-3
v_gene: TRBV4-2
CDR3nt: TGTGCCAGCAGCCAGACCAGGGCGTCAGATACGCAGTATTTT
CDR3aa: CASSQTRASDTQYF

abundance: NA
d_gene: NA
j_gene: TRBJ2-2
v_gene: TRBV19
CDR3nt: TGTGCCAGTAGTATTCCCGGGCAGCGGACCGGGGAGCTGTTTTTT
CDR3aa: CASSIPGQRTGELFF

abundance: NA
d_gene: NA
j_gene: TRBJ1-3
v_gene: TRBV28
CDR3nt: TGTGCCAGCAGCTCCCGGGGATCTGGAAACACCATATATTTT
CDR3aa: CASSSRGSGNTIYF

abundance: NA
d_gene: NA
j_gene: TRBJ1-5
v_gene: TRBV28
CDR3nt: TGTGCCAGCAGCCCCGGGGGCAGCAATCAGCCCCAGCATTTT
CDR3aa: CASSPGGSNQPQHF

abundance: NA
d_gene: NA
j_gene: TRBJ1-1
v_gene: TRBV6-5
CDR3nt: TGTGCCAGCAGTTGGAAAGGTCTTTCTGAAGCTTTCTTT
CDR3aa: CASSWKGLSEAFF

abundance: NA
d_gene: NA
j_gene: TRBJ2-7
v_gene: TRBV7-9
CDR3nt: TGTGCCAGCAGCCCTACCAGGACAGCTACCTACGAGCAGTACTTC
CDR3aa: CASSPTRTATYEQYF

abundance: NA
d_gene: TRBD1
j_gene: TRBJ2-2
v_gene: TRBV5-8
CDR3nt: TGTGCCAGCAGCTTCCGGGACAGAAGCACCGGGGAGCTGTTTTTT
CDR3aa: CASSFRDRSTGELFF

abundance: NA
d_gene: TRBD2
j_gene: TRBJ2-1
v_gene: TRBV2
CDR3nt: TGTGCCAGCAGCGACTCTCGGGGGGAGTACTCCTACAATGAGCAGTTCTTC
CDR3aa: CASSDSRGEYSYNEQFF

abundance: NA
d_gene: NA
j_gene: TRBJ1-1
v_gene: TRBV6-5
CDR3nt: TGTGCCAGCAGTAACCCCGGCCACACTGAAGCTTTCTTT
CDR3aa: CASSNPGHTEAFF

abundance: NA
d_gene: TRBD1
j_gene: TRBJ1-5
v_gene: TRBV11-2
CDR3nt: TGTGCCAGCAGCAGAACAGGGGAGCTGGATCAGCCCCAGCATTTT
CDR3aa: CASSRTGELDQPQHF

abundance: NA
d_gene: NA
j_gene: TRBJ1-5
v_gene: TRBV25-1
CDR3nt: TGTGCCAGTCCCGGGAAGGCATTGGGATGTCAGCCCCAGCATTTT
CDR3aa: CASPGKALGCQPQHF

abundance: NA
d_gene: TRBD2
j_gene: TRBJ2-1
v_gene: TRBV4-1
CDR3nt: TGCGCCAGCAGCCAAGAGGCTAGCGGGAGGGTCCTGTTCTTC
CDR3aa: CASSQEASGRVLFF

abundance: once
d_gene: NA
j_gene: TRBJ2-1
v_gene: TRBV11-2
CDR3nt: TGTGCCAGCAGCTTAGATCTTTCATTTGGACATCCAGCGTACAATGAGCAGTTCTTC
CDR3aa: CASSLDLSFGHPAYNEQFF

abundance: NA
d_gene: TRBD1
j_gene: TRBJ2-3
v_gene: TRBV5-1
CDR3nt: TGCGCCAGCAGTTTCCGGGACAGGTCCACAGATACGCAGTATTTT
CDR3aa: CASSFRDRSTDTQYF

abundance: once
d_gene: NA
j_gene: TRBJ1-5
v_gene: TRBV2
CDR3nt: TGTGCCAGCAGATGGAACGTGCCTGGGGAGCCCCAGCATTTT
CDR3aa: CASRWNVPGEPQHF

abundance: NA
d_gene: NA
j_gene: TRBJ2-5
v_gene: TRBV28
CDR3nt: TGTGCCAGCACCCGGACAGGGAAAACACTTGGGCGGGGGGAGACCCAGTACTTC
CDR3aa: CASTRTGKTLGRGETQYF

abundance: NA
d_gene: NA
j_gene: TRBJ1-2
v_gene: TRBV28
CDR3nt: TGTGCCAGCAGTTTTCCCCAGGGCCTAAACTATGGCTACACCTTC
CDR3aa: CASSFPQGLNYGYTF

abundance: NA
d_gene: TRBD2
j_gene: TRBJ2-1
v_gene: TRBV2
CDR3nt: TGTGCCAGCAGTAGCCAGCTAGCGGGAGGGTTAAGCGAGCAGTTCTTC
CDR3aa: CASSSQLAGGLSEQFF

abundance: NA
d_gene: NA
j_gene: TRBJ2-4
v_gene: TRBV30
CDR3nt: TGTGCCTGGAGAGAAAGGGGGGCGGGAGTGGCAAAAAACATTCAGTACTTC
CDR3aa: CAWRERGAGVAKNIQYF

abundance: NA
d_gene: TRBD1
j_gene: TRBJ1-6
v_gene: TRBV5-1
CDR3nt: TGCGCCAGCAGAGGGGACAGTGCCTCGGGGGCCCTCCACTTT
CDR3aa: CASRGDSASGALHF

abundance: NA
d_gene: NA
j_gene: TRBJ1-4
v_gene: TRBV18
CDR3nt: TGTGCCAGCTCACCACCAGGGATAACTAATGAAAAACTGTTTTTT
CDR3aa: CASSPPGITNEKLFF

abundance: once
d_gene: NA
j_gene: TRBJ2-1
v_gene: TRBV6-6
CDR3nt: TGTGCCAGCAGTTACAGCGGGGGACAGAACAATGAGCAGTTCTTC
CDR3aa: CASSYSGGQNNEQFF

abundance: many
d_gene: TRBD1
j_gene: TRBJ2-5
v_gene: TRBV7-7
CDR3nt: TGTGCTAGCAGCGAGGGACAGGGAGGGGAGACCCAGTACTTC
CDR3aa: CASSEGQGGETQYF

abundance: NA
d_gene: NA
j_gene: TRBJ1-5
v_gene: TRBV6-6
CDR3nt: TGTGCCAGCAGTTCCGCCCCTCTGGGGCAGCCCCAGCATTTT
CDR3aa: CASSSAPLGQPQHF

abundance: NA
d_gene: TRBD2
j_gene: TRBJ2-7
v_gene: TRBV27
CDR3nt: TGTGCCAGCCTTTCGAGAATAGCGGGAGGGCCTAGCGAGCAGTACTTC
CDR3aa: CASLSRIAGGPSEQYF

abundance: NA
d_gene: NA
j_gene: TRBJ2-1
v_gene: TRBV5-4
CDR3nt: TGTGCCAGCAGCCCTACAAGGAGCTCCTACAATGAGCAGTTCTTC
CDR3aa: CASSPTRSSYNEQFF

abundance: NA
d_gene: NA
j_gene: TRBJ2-3
v_gene: TRBV2
CDR3nt: TGTGCCAGCAGTCTCATGATAACAGATACGCAGTATTTT
CDR3aa: CASSLMITDTQYF

abundance: NA
d_gene: NA
j_gene: TRBJ1-4
v_gene: TRBV6-1
CDR3nt: TGTGCCAGCAGTGAAGGATGGGGGAATGAAAAACTGTTTTTT
CDR3aa: CASSEGWGNEKLFF

abundance: once
d_gene: NA
j_gene: TRBJ2-1
v_gene: TRBV2
CDR3nt: TGTGCCAGCAGGGACCAGCTAGCAGCTGTGGACAATGAGCAGTTCTTC
CDR3aa: CASRDQLAAVDNEQFF

abundance: once
d_gene: NA
j_gene: TRBJ1-1
v_gene: TRBV7-9
CDR3nt: TGTGCCAGCAGCCCGGGGGGCCTTGGGGGCACTGAAGCTTTCTTT
CDR3aa: CASSPGGLGGTEAFF

abundance: NA
d_gene: NA
j_gene: TRBJ2-5
v_gene: TRBV5-4
CDR3nt: TGTGCCAGCAGCCTAGGAGCCGGGACGGTCGAGACCCAGTACTTC
CDR3aa: CASSLGAGTVETQYF

abundance: NA
d_gene: TRBD1
j_gene: TRBJ2-7
v_gene: TRBV6-2/TRBV6-3
CDR3nt: TGTGCCAGCAGTTCCCCGGGACAGGGGACCAATTACGAGCAGTACTTC
CDR3aa: CASSSPGQGTNYEQYF

abundance: NA
d_gene: TRBD2
j_gene: TRBJ2-1
v_gene: TRBV7-2
CDR3nt: TGTGCCAGCAGCTTAGAGGGGACTAGGCTAGTCAATGAGCAGTTCTTC
CDR3aa: CASSLEGTRLVNEQFF

abundance: NA
d_gene: NA
j_gene: TRBJ2-1
v_gene: TRBV7-8
CDR3nt: TGTGCCAGCAGCTTGCAGGGGTTTTACAATGAGCAGTTCTTC
CDR3aa: CASSLQGFYNEQFF